What follows is one T cell receptor beta chain and its context. What it recognizes is unknown. This specimen belongs to a study of beta chain features in type 1 diabetes. Study-wide background: Similarity in age, gender and cell yields was seen between patients and healthy donors.

General study results and limits: Insertions were fewer and deletions more numerous at VDJ junctions in type 1 diabetes patients.

The isolated RNA, all of it, was reverse transcribed, so expressed TCRB transcripts were what got sequenced. The data were produced by immunoSEQ multiplex PCR, yet TCRdb's version contains in-frame clones alone and is incomplete. This sample has around 430,000 clones; around 28% occur once, and the top ten carry 0.05% to 0.065%. Per germline, CDR1 SEHNR and CDR2 FQNEAQ (reference sequence). V was clipped by 5 bases and J by 5 bases, with 12 bases between them. The CDR3 is 13 amino acids. The sample consisted of naive CD4+ T cells from blood. The sequence came from a man younger than 35 in good health. V usage is TRBV7-9 and J usage is TRBJ2-5; D is unclear. The DNA of the CDR3 is TGTGCCAGCAGCCCCCTCTTTGGCGAGACCCAGTACTTC. Protein product: CASSPLFGETQYF. The whole variable domain, remainder taken from reference TRBV7-9 and TRBJ2-5, is DTGVSQNPRHKITKRGQNVTFRCDPISEHNRLYWYRQTLGQGPEFLTYFQNEAQLEKSRLLSDRFSAERPKGSFSTLEIQRTEQGDSAMYLCASSPLFGETQYFGPGTRLLVL.